This T cell receptor beta chain was observed in a study of shared clonotypes between healthy human individuals (dated by TCRdb to 2018 to 2021). The study in broad terms: Two women and a few men aged 18 to 49 years were included in the cohort. To estimate repertoire size and how much clonotype sharing occurs between individuals, the study deeply sequenced the blood TCR repertoires of several healthy adults. To increase sequencing depth and limit assay-specific biases, TCR repertoire library preparation and sequencing were carried out by different laboratories using diverse techniques. Leukapheresis yielded between about 0.85 and 10 billion PBMCs per donor. The investigation overall reported the following: Pairwise subsampling indicated that sequencing depth was expected to affect the degree of clonotype sharing among donors. The small number of donors limited the genetic and exposure-history diversity represented. Sampling was restricted to blood, and TCR repertoires in tissues likely differ from the TCR repertoires found in blood.

Using the deep immunoSEQ assay, TCR CDR3 regions were amplified from genomic DNA by multiplex PCR. Extracted genomic DNA from each cell subset was distributed evenly across all wells of several immunoSEQ 96-well plates, and each plate was treated as a replicate. For unsorted PBMC, roughly 0.3 ug genomic DNA, equal to 30,000 or so T cell genomes, was loaded into each replicate PCR. Unsorted PBMC genomic DNA was sequenced across ten immunoSEQ deep assay plates. Purified libraries were quantified with a Qubit 3.0 fluorometer, sized on a Bioanalyzer 2100, and re-quantified with the KAPA Library Quantification kit. Every immunoSEQ 96-well plate was sequenced on a separate single-read 150-cycle Illumina NextSeq 550 flow cell. Concerning the study's data processing: Because the immunoSEQ output included only junctional sequences and no quality scores, the filtering could not be the same as the filtering used for full-length reads. Sequences were annotated with PyIR, a Python wrapper for IgBLAST v1.9, and V/J genes and CDR3 were assigned using IMGT germline references. Reads were filtered out if the reads had weak V/J assignments (E-value above 1e-6), no CDR3, stop codons, out-of-frame junctions, or ambiguous translated residues. A V3J clonotype was defined by an identical inferred V gene, J gene, and CDR3 amino acid sequence. The percentage overlap between two repertoires was calculated by dividing the number of shared unique clonotypes by the size of the smaller repertoire. RTK rarefaction, the Chao1 estimator, and Recon v2.1 estimates of unobserved clonotypes were used to assess repertoire richness. Not all clones reach the TCRdb copy of this immuneACCESS table, which keeps in-frame sequences only. Checked studies attribute under half of the gap to unresolved V genes and leave the rest unexplained. V and J calls and clone size follow that table, whereas D and trimming were derived from the DNA. The sample table contains roughly 450,000 clones; only one count was recorded for around 74% of them. Of the sample, 13% falls within the top ten clones.

According to the germline V gene, CDR1 reads WSHSY and CDR2 reads SAAADI. Clipping removes 4 bases from V and 7 bases from J, with 6 as the unmatched junction base count. The CDR3 runs 13 residues from the cysteine to the phenylalanine. Of the read, only the CDR3 DNA is kept; its 39 bases are in frame from base 1. The donors were healthy, HIV-negative adults who had no recently reported acute infections or vaccinations. Every donor was a Caucasian adult living in Nashville, Tennessee, USA. For unsorted samples, about 90 million PBMCs were counted and genomic DNA was extracted with the QIAamp DNA Blood Mini kit. Blood was obtained by leukapheresis, after which PBMCs were separated by Ficoll-Histopaque density gradient centrifugation and cryopreserved in liquid nitrogen vapor phase. A word on this clone: The target of this receptor is not known. Within one base of it there is no much larger clone, and no base qualities were kept.

This TCR was recovered from a woman between 35 and 50 years old in good health. Some clones in this sample may be carry-over from other donors' samples. Specimen: PBMCs. The V and J genes are TRBV10-2 and TRBJ2-7; 8 bases in the middle match TRBD1. DNA sequence: TGCGCCAGCAGTGGTGGGACAGGTGGTGAGCAGTACTTC. Its product reads: CASSGGTGGEQYF.